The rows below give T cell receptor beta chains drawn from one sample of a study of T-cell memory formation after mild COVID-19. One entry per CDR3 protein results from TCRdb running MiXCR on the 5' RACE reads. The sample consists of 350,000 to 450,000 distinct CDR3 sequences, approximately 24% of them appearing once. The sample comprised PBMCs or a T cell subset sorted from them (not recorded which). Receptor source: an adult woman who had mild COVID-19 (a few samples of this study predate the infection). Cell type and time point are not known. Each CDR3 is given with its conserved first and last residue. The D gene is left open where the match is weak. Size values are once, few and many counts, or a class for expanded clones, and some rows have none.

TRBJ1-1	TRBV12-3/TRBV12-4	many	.	CASEGYSEAFF	TGTGCCAGCGAGGGGTACTCTGAAGCTTTCTTT
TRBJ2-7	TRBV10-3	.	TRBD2	CATRYGTSGENSYEQYF	TGTGCCACTCGTTACGGGACTAGCGGGGAAAACTCCTACGAGCAGTACTTC
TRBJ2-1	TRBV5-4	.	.	CASSLDQSGHNEQFF	TGTGCCAGCAGCTTGGACCAGTCGGGACACAATGAGCAGTTCTTC
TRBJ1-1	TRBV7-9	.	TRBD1	CASRFGQGRTEAFF	TGTGCCAGCAGATTTGGACAGGGCCGGACTGAAGCTTTCTTT
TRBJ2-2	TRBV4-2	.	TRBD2	CASSPTSGVNTGELFF	TGTGCCAGCAGCCCGACTAGCGGGGTGAACACCGGGGAGCTGTTTTTT
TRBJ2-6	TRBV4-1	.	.	CASSQMGVYGANVLTF	TGCGCCAGCAGCCAAATGGGGGTCTATGGGGCCAACGTCCTGACTTTC
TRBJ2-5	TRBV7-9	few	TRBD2	CASSLPGTSGETQYF	TGTGCCAGCAGCTTACCAGGGACTAGCGGGGAGACCCAGTACTTC
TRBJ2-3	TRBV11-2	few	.	CASSLDLGDAQYF	TGTGCCAGCAGCTTAGATCTCGGGGACGCGCAGTATTTT
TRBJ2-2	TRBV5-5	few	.	CASSLGVAANTGELFF	TGTGCCAGCAGCTTGGGAGTAGCGGCGAACACCGGGGAGCTGTTTTTT
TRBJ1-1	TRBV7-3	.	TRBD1	CASSPTTGGNTEAFF	TGTGCCAGCAGCCCAACGACAGGGGGGAACACTGAAGCTTTCTTT
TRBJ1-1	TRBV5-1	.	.	CASSSAQGNTEAFF	TGCGCCAGCAGCTCGGCGCAGGGGAACACTGAAGCTTTCTTT
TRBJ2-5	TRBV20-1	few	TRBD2	CSARFGSGGGETQYF	TGCAGTGCTAGATTTGGTAGCGGGGGAGGAGAGACCCAGTACTTC
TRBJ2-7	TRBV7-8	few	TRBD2	CASSLRTSGIYEQYF	TGTGCCAGCAGCTTAAGGACTAGCGGGATCTACGAGCAGTACTTC
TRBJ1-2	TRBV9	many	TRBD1	CASSGGQGVSYTF	TGTGCCAGCAGCGGAGGACAGGGAGTCAGCTACACCTTC
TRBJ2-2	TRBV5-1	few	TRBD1	CASSLAFDRGQSGELFF	TGCGCCAGCAGCTTGGCCTTCGACAGGGGGCAATCCGGGGAGCTGTTTTTT
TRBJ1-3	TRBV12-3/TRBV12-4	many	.	CASSYWTENTIYF	TGTGCCAGCAGCTATTGGACCGAAAACACCATATATTTT
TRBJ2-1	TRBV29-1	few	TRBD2	CSFQPRAASGRGDEQFF	TGCAGCTTCCAGCCTCGTGCGGCTAGCGGGAGGGGGGATGAGCAGTTCTTC
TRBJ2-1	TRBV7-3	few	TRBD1	CASSLGTVANEQFF	TGTGCCAGCAGCTTAGGGACAGTGGCGAATGAGCAGTTCTTC
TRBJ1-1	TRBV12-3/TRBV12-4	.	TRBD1	CASSQNDRGNTEAFF	TGTGCCAGCAGCCAAAACGACAGGGGAAACACTGAAGCTTTCTTT
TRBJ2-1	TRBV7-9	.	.	CASSLRHEQFF	TGTGCCAGCAGCTTGAGGCATGAGCAGTTCTTC
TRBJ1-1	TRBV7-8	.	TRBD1	CASSLATGLNTEAFF	TGTGCCAGCAGCTTAGCGACAGGGCTGAACACTGAAGCTTTCTTT
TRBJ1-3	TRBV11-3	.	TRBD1	CASSFRDRINTIYF	TGTGCCAGCAGCTTCCGGGACAGGATAAACACCATATATTTT
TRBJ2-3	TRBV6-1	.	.	CATTLMDTDTQYF	TGTGCCACCACCTTGATGGACACAGATACGCAGTATTTT
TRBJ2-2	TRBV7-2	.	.	CASSPQLTGELFF	TGTGCCAGCAGCCCCCAGTTGACCGGGGAGCTGTTTTTT
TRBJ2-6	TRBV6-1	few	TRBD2	CASSDQRGGAGANVLTF	TGTGCCAGCAGTGACCAGCGGGGAGGAGCTGGGGCCAACGTCCTGACTTTC
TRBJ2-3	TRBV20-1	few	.	CSASGAFSTDTQYF	TGCAGTGCTAGCGGGGCGTTTAGCACAGATACGCAGTATTTT
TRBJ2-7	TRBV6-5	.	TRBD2	CASSYSAGLAGGPPYEQYF	TGTGCCAGCAGTTACTCGGCGGGACTAGCGGGAGGGCCCCCCTACGAGCAGTACTTC
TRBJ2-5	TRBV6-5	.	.	CASTGGLETQYF	TGTGCCAGCACAGGGGGGTTGGAGACCCAGTACTTC
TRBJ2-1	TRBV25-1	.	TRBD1	CASSNPGQGVDEQFF	TGTGCCAGCAGTAATCCGGGACAGGGAGTCGATGAGCAGTTCTTC
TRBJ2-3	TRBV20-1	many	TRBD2	CSARKLSGRADTQYF	TGCAGTGCTCGCAAACTTAGCGGGAGGGCAGATACGCAGTATTTT
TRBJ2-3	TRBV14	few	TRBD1	CASSQDSGQGSDTQYF	TGTGCCAGCAGCCAAGACAGCGGACAGGGGTCAGATACGCAGTATTTT
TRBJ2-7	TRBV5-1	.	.	CASSSRGAPSYEQYF	TGCGCCAGCAGCTCCAGAGGCGCCCCTTCCTACGAGCAGTACTTC
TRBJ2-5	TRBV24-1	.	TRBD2	CATSGGASLDQYF	TGTGCCACCAGCGGGGGGGCGTCTTTGGACCAGTACTTC
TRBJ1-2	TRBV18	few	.	CASSPPGNYGYTF	TGTGCCAGCTCACCCCCAGGGAACTATGGCTACACCTTC
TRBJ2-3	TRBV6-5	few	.	CASSYDSFGRHTDTQYF	TGTGCCAGCAGTTACGATTCGTTTGGCAGACACACAGATACGCAGTATTTT
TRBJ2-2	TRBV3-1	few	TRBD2	CASSQDIGRGYTGELFF	TGTGCCAGCAGCCAAGATATCGGGAGGGGGTACACCGGGGAGCTGTTTTTT
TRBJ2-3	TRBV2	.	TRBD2	CASSDTSGGAKRDTQYF	TGTGCCAGCAGTGATACTAGCGGGGGGGCGAAGAGGGATACGCAGTATTTT
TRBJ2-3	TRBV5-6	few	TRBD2	CASSSVKTSGGVHTQYF	TGTGCCAGCAGCTCAGTAAAGACTAGCGGGGGGGTCCATACGCAGTATTTT
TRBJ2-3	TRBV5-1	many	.	CASSWSGLDTDTQYF	TGCGCCAGCAGCTGGAGCGGTTTGGACACAGATACGCAGTATTTT
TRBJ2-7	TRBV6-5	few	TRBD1	CASMRRDRAYEQYF	TGTGCCAGCATGCGCCGGGACAGGGCCTACGAGCAGTACTTC
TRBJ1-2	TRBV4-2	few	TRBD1	CASSQADRDYGYTF	TGTGCCAGCAGCCAAGCGGACAGGGACTATGGCTACACCTTC
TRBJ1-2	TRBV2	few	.	CASIPGPGRGVYYGYTF	TGTGCCAGCATCCCCGGACCGGGTCGGGGGGTCTACTATGGCTACACCTTC
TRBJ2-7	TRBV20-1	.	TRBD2	CSASEGPERGERQYF	TGCAGTGCTTCAGAGGGTCCCGAGCGGGGGGAACGGCAGTACTTC
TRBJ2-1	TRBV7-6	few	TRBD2	CASSHSGSSYNEQFF	TGTGCCAGCAGCCATAGCGGGAGCTCCTACAATGAGCAGTTCTTC
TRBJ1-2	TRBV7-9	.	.	CASSLEEYGYTF	TGTGCCAGCAGCTTAGAGGAGTATGGCTACACCTTC
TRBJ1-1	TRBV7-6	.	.	CASSSSAGTSMNTEAFF	TGTGCCAGCAGCTCTTCCGCCGGGACATCTATGAACACTGAAGCTTTCTTT
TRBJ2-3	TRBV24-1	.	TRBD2	CATSNGGRSTDTQYF	TGTGCCACCAGTAACGGCGGGAGGTCGACAGATACGCAGTATTTT
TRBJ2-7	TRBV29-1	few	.	CSVVVGSYYEQYF	TGCAGCGTTGTTGTCGGGAGTTACTACGAGCAGTACTTC
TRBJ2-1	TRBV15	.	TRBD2	CATARGLAGNNEQFF	TGTGCCACCGCTCGAGGACTAGCGGGGAACAATGAGCAGTTCTTC
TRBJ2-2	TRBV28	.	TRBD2	CASHPGGSTGELFF	TGTGCCAGCCATCCGGGGGGTTCGACCGGGGAGCTGTTTTTT
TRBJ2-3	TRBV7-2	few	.	CASSPARTDTQYF	TGTGCCAGCAGCCCTGCTCGCACAGATACGCAGTATTTT
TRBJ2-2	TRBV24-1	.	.	CATSDLLPELFF	TGTGCCACCAGTGATTTGCTTCCCGAGCTGTTTTTT
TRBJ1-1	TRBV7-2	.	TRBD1	CASSLGTGRMNTEAFF	TGTGCCAGCAGCTTAGGGACAGGGAGAATGAACACTGAAGCTTTCTTT
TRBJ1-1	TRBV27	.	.	CASFGTANTEAFF	TGTGCCAGCTTCGGGACGGCCAACACTGAAGCTTTCTTT
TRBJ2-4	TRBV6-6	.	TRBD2	CASSYQLAGATKNIQYF	TGTGCCAGCAGTTACCAACTAGCGGGAGCAACCAAAAACATTCAGTACTTC
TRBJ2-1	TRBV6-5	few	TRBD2	CASSKLAGGQEQFF	TGTGCCAGCAGTAAACTAGCGGGGGGGCAAGAGCAGTTCTTC
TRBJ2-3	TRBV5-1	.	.	CASSFEAGNTDTQYF	TGCGCCAGCAGCTTCGAAGCGGGTAACACAGATACGCAGTATTTT
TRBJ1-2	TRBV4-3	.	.	CASSSRQTDYGYTF	TGCGCCAGCAGCAGTCGGCAGACAGACTATGGCTACACCTTC
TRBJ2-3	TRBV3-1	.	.	CASSPGSHTQYF	TGTGCCAGCAGCCCAGGGTCCCATACGCAGTATTTT
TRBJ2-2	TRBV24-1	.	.	CATSDLQENTGELFF	TGTGCCACCAGTGATTTGCAGGAGAACACCGGGGAGCTGTTTTTT